Reported below is one T cell receptor beta chain. This sample is part of a study of blood T cell repertoires in COVID-19. The CDR3 is 15 amino acids. CDR1 is MGHRA and CDR2 is YSYEKL in the germline V gene. The trim removed 4 bases at V and 4 bases at J, leaving 7 bases unmatched. The table came from immunoSEQ multiplex PCR; TCRdb's copy has only in-frame clones and leaves some out. The sample includes some 290,000 clones, approximately 87% of them seen just once. The sequenced sample was peripheral blood. This TCR was recovered from a woman younger than 45 with COVID-19, enrolled during active disease. This chain joins TRBV4-1 and TRBJ1-2, with 9 bases lining up with TRBD1. The CDR3 loop is CASSRLSQGAYGYTF. As DNA, the CDR3 is TGCGCCAGCAGCCGCCTCTCACAGGGGGCCTATGGCTACACCTTC.